This TCR beta chain was sequenced for a study of cytomegalovirus exposure and HLA in healthy donors. Study-level points and caveats: Likely technical artifact: a cluster of highly shared sequence variants. Productive status was seen about 90% or about 30% of the time for most TCR beta V segments in an earlier analysis. Per a later analysis, 18,000 or so TCR beta sequences showed association with HLA alleles at 0.05 false discovery rate. Some TCR beta chains (about 180 of them) were listed as cytomegalovirus-associated.

Vbeta (60) and Jbeta (13) primers were used in the PCR. TCRdb keeps only in-frame clones here, not all; method: immunoSEQ multiplex PCR. The sample carries tens of thousands of clones, around 80% recorded once. This clone has just a few counts. What it recognizes is unknown. The CDR3 has 15 residues. The V end lost 3 bases, the J end lost 0 bases, and 9 bases lay between the germline ends. Germline lookup yields CDR1 MDHEN and CDR2 SYDVKM. This receptor was obtained from a middle-aged man in good health and CMV-seronegative. Sequencing used PBMCs. This chain joins TRBV28 and TRBJ1-3; D not certain. CDR3 DNA: TGTGCCAGCAGTTTGAGGGCCGTCTCTGGAAACACCATATATTTT. Residues: CASSLRAVSGNTIYF.